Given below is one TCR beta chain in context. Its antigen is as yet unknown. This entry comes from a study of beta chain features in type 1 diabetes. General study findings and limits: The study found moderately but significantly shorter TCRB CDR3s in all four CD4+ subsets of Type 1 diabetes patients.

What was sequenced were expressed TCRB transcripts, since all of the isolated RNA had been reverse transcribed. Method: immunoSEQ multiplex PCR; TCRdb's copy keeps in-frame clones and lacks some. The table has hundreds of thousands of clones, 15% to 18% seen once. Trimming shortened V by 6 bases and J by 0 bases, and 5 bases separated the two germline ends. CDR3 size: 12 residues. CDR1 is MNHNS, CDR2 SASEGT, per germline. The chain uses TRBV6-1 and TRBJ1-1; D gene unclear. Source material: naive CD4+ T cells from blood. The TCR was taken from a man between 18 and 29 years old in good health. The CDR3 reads CASRQMNTEAFF. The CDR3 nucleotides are TGTGCCAGCAGACAGATGAACACTGAAGCTTTCTTT.